The source of this T cell receptor (beta chain) is a study of follicular helper T cells after annual influenza vaccination. General observations from the study: Change in circulating plasmablasts correlated with ICOS+CD38+ cTfh clonality change.

Libraries were prepared by immunoSEQ multiplex PCR; TCRdb keeps only in-frame clonotypes and omits some of them. The repertoire consists of approximately 12,000 clones, with about 73% occurring once and the leading ten covering 0.4% to 0.5%. Time point meaning: 2014-2015 season, pre-vaccination. Comments on this clone: What it recognizes is unknown.

Trimming stripped 0 bases from V and 1 base from J, with 8 bases between. CDR3 length: 15 amino acids. Germline V gene data show CDR1 as SGHRS and CDR2 as YFSETQ. The chain uses TRBV5-1 and TRBJ1-3; D not resolved. The TCR comes from an adult who received the influenza vaccine. This material consisted of CXCR5- memory CD4+ T cells sorted from blood, taken on the day of influenza vaccination. The DNA for the CDR3 is TGCGCCAGCAGCTTGGCCCACGGATCTGGAAACACCATATATTTT. Translation gives CASSLAHGSGNTIYF.